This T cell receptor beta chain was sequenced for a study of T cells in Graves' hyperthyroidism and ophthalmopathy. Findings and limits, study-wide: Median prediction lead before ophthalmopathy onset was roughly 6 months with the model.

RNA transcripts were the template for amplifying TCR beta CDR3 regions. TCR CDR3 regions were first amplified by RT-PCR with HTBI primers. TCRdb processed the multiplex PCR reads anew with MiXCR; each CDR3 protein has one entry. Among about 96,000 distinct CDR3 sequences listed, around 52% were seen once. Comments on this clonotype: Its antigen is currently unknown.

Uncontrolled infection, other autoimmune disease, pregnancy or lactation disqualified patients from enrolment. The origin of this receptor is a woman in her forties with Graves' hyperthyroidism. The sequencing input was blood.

The CDR3 sequence: CSASRFGQPQHF. The CDR3 DNA is TGCAGTGCTAGCCGCTTTGGTCAGCCCCAGCATTTT. J is TRBJ1-5 and V is TRBV20-1, with D uncertain. Trimming cost V 3 bases and J 6 bases, with 9 bases left between them. CDR3 length: 12 residues. The germline V gene encodes CDR1 DFQATT and CDR2 SNEGSKA (reference sequence).